The rows below give T cell receptor beta chains drawn from one sample of a study of blood T cells in healthy people across ages. TCRdb passed the 5' RACE reads through MiXCR, listing each CDR3 protein once. The profile covers around 500,000 distinct CDR3 sequences, with about 25% appearing a single time and approximately 3.5% taken by the ten largest. This sample was also put to use in a study of T cells of mothers and their children.

The specimen sequenced was blood. These receptors came from a boy between 2 and 15 years old in good health. Both conserved end residues are part of each CDR3. The order of the fields is clone size, D gene, V gene, J gene, CDR3 DNA, CDR3 protein. The D gene is left open where the match is weak. Where a row states a size, it is once, few, many or the class of an expanded clone; other rows omit it.

clone size: -; D gene: -; V gene: TRBV14; J gene: TRBJ2-7; CDR3 DNA: TGTGCCAGCAGCCAAGTAACGGAAATCTACGAGCAGTACTTC; CDR3 protein: CASSQVTEIYEQYF
clone size: -; D gene: -; V gene: TRBV6-2/TRBV6-3; J gene: TRBJ2-2; CDR3 DNA: TGTGCCAGCAGTTACACGGGGGCGAACACCGGGGAGCTGTTTTTT; CDR3 protein: CASSYTGANTGELFF
clone size: few; D gene: -; V gene: TRBV12-3/TRBV12-4; J gene: TRBJ2-3; CDR3 DNA: TGTGCCAGCAGTTCCGGGTTAGATACGCAGTATTTT; CDR3 protein: CASSSGLDTQYF
clone size: -; D gene: -; V gene: TRBV4-1; J gene: TRBJ2-7; CDR3 DNA: TGCGCCAGCAGCCAAGAGAGTCCTCCCTCCTCCTACGAGCAGTACTTC; CDR3 protein: CASSQESPPSSYEQYF
clone size: few; D gene: -; V gene: TRBV20-1; J gene: TRBJ2-1; CDR3 DNA: TGCAGTGCTAGAGAAACAGGGGGGGCAGGCAATGAGCAGTTCTTC; CDR3 protein: CSARETGGAGNEQFF
clone size: -; D gene: TRBD1; V gene: TRBV7-8; J gene: TRBJ2-7; CDR3 DNA: TGTGCCAGCAGCTTGGAGGGTGGGACAGGCTCCTACGAGCAGTACTTC; CDR3 protein: CASSLEGGTGSYEQYF
clone size: few; D gene: TRBD2; V gene: TRBV7-9; J gene: TRBJ2-5; CDR3 DNA: TGTGCCAGCAGGACGGAAGGTCGGGGGGTCCAAGAGACCCAGTACTTC; CDR3 protein: CASRTEGRGVQETQYF
clone size: -; D gene: -; V gene: TRBV7-2; J gene: TRBJ1-1; CDR3 DNA: TGTGCCAGCAGCTTGAGAAGGGGATACATGAACACTGAAGCTTTCTTT; CDR3 protein: CASSLRRGYMNTEAFF
clone size: -; D gene: -; V gene: TRBV5-1; J gene: TRBJ1-2; CDR3 DNA: TGCGCCAGCAGCTTTGTGGGGAGTTATAACTATGGTTACACCTTC; CDR3 protein: CASSFVGSYNYGYTF
clone size: -; D gene: -; V gene: TRBV20-1; J gene: TRBJ2-1; CDR3 DNA: TGCAGTGCCTGGGTCGGCAATGAGCAGTTCTTC; CDR3 protein: CSAWVGNEQFF
clone size: -; D gene: TRBD1; V gene: TRBV20-1; J gene: TRBJ2-7; CDR3 DNA: TGCAGTGCTAGGGCGGGACAGGGTCCCTACGAGCAGTACTTC; CDR3 protein: CSARAGQGPYEQYF
clone size: -; D gene: -; V gene: TRBV20-1; J gene: TRBJ2-3; CDR3 DNA: TGCAGTGCCCGTTACGCAGGGGCAGATACGCAGTATTTT; CDR3 protein: CSARYAGADTQYF
clone size: few; D gene: TRBD2; V gene: TRBV10-3; J gene: TRBJ2-1; CDR3 DNA: TGTGCCACCCAACCGGGACTAGCGGGAGGGCGGCATGAGCAGTTCTTC; CDR3 protein: CATQPGLAGGRHEQFF
clone size: few; D gene: TRBD2; V gene: TRBV18; J gene: TRBJ2-7; CDR3 DNA: TGTGCCAGCTCACCACTAGCGGGAGAATCCTACGAGCAGTACTTC; CDR3 protein: CASSPLAGESYEQYF
clone size: few; D gene: TRBD2; V gene: TRBV7-2; J gene: TRBJ2-3; CDR3 DNA: TGTGCCAGCAGCTTAGGAGGGTGGGGGACTAGCTCAGATACGCAGTATTTT; CDR3 protein: CASSLGGWGTSSDTQYF
clone size: -; D gene: -; V gene: TRBV12-3/TRBV12-4; J gene: TRBJ2-5; CDR3 DNA: TGTGCCAGCAGCCCGGACAGCCGCAAGCAGTACTTC; CDR3 protein: CASSPDSRKQYF
clone size: few; D gene: -; V gene: TRBV21-1; J gene: TRBJ2-3; CDR3 DNA: -; CDR3 protein: CASSKVGRGTQYF
clone size: few; D gene: -; V gene: TRBV7-8; J gene: TRBJ2-4; CDR3 DNA: TGTGCCAGCAGCGTTGAGGCGGCAGGGTCATTTAACATTCAGTACTTC; CDR3 protein: CASSVEAAGSFNIQYF
clone size: few; D gene: -; V gene: TRBV4-3; J gene: TRBJ2-1; CDR3 DNA: TGCGCCAGCAGCCAAGATAATTGGAGCTCCTACAATGAGCAGTTCTTC; CDR3 protein: CASSQDNWSSYNEQFF
clone size: few; D gene: TRBD1; V gene: TRBV3-1; J gene: TRBJ2-5; CDR3 DNA: TGTGCCAGCAGCCCCGGGACAGCAAAAGAGACCCAGTACTTC; CDR3 protein: CASSPGTAKETQYF
clone size: few; D gene: TRBD1; V gene: TRBV29-1; J gene: TRBJ2-1; CDR3 DNA: TGCAGCGTTGAAGACCCGGGGACAGGCTACAATGAGCAGTTCTTC; CDR3 protein: CSVEDPGTGYNEQFF
clone size: medium-sized; D gene: -; V gene: TRBV9; J gene: TRBJ2-5; CDR3 DNA: TGTGCCAGCAGCGTAGCCTTCGAGGAGACCCAGTACTTC; CDR3 protein: CASSVAFEETQYF
clone size: few; D gene: TRBD1; V gene: TRBV11-2; J gene: TRBJ2-5; CDR3 DNA: TGTGCCAGCAGCTTAGATTGGGCAGGGGGCGGGACCCAGTACTTC; CDR3 protein: CASSLDWAGGGTQYF
clone size: few; D gene: -; V gene: TRBV9; J gene: TRBJ1-2; CDR3 DNA: TGTGCCAGCAGCCCTAGACAGTATGAAGCACATGGCTACACCTTC; CDR3 protein: CASSPRQYEAHGYTF
clone size: few; D gene: -; V gene: TRBV16; J gene: TRBJ1-5; CDR3 DNA: TGTGCCAGCAGCCAATGGCGGACGGATAGACATCAGCCCCAGCATTTT; CDR3 protein: CASSQWRTDRHQPQHF
clone size: -; D gene: TRBD1; V gene: TRBV4-1; J gene: TRBJ1-1; CDR3 DNA: TGCGCCAGCAGCCAAGAAACGACAGGGGGCATTCAAGCTTTCTTT; CDR3 protein: CASSQETTGGIQAFF
clone size: -; D gene: TRBD2; V gene: TRBV10-3; J gene: TRBJ2-3; CDR3 DNA: TGTGCCATCAGTGACTCCGGGACTAGCGTCGATACGCAGTATTTT; CDR3 protein: CAISDSGTSVDTQYF
clone size: -; D gene: -; V gene: TRBV6-1; J gene: TRBJ2-3; CDR3 DNA: TGTGCCAGCAGGTCGGGCAAACTCACAGATACGCAGTATTTT; CDR3 protein: CASRSGKLTDTQYF
clone size: few; D gene: -; V gene: TRBV10-1; J gene: TRBJ1-2; CDR3 DNA: TGCGCCAGCAGCCCTTCGCGTTTGCATGGCTACACCTTC; CDR3 protein: CASSPSRLHGYTF
clone size: -; D gene: -; V gene: TRBV12-3/TRBV12-4; J gene: TRBJ1-4; CDR3 DNA: TGTGCCAGCAGATTGGGTAATGAAAAACTGTTTTTT; CDR3 protein: CASRLGNEKLFF
clone size: -; D gene: -; V gene: TRBV5-1; J gene: TRBJ2-2; CDR3 DNA: TGCGCCAGCACGACAGATAACACCGGGGAGCTGTTTTTT; CDR3 protein: CASTTDNTGELFF
clone size: -; D gene: TRBD2; V gene: TRBV6-5; J gene: TRBJ2-1; CDR3 DNA: TGTGCCAGCAGTTACAGTAGCGGGAGAGGGTATGAGCAGTTCTTC; CDR3 protein: CASSYSSGRGYEQFF
clone size: -; D gene: -; V gene: TRBV29-1; J gene: TRBJ2-7; CDR3 DNA: TGCAGCGTTGAAGATCCAGGGGAGGGGAATCACGAGCAGTACTTC; CDR3 protein: CSVEDPGEGNHEQYF
clone size: -; D gene: -; V gene: TRBV12-3/TRBV12-4; J gene: TRBJ2-3; CDR3 DNA: TGTGCCAGCACCGAGGGCGCGGATACGCAGTATTTT; CDR3 protein: CASTEGADTQYF
clone size: few; D gene: TRBD2; V gene: TRBV3-1; J gene: TRBJ2-5; CDR3 DNA: TGTGCCAGCAGCCAGGTAGCGGGAGGCCAAGAGACCCAGTACTTC; CDR3 protein: CASSQVAGGQETQYF
clone size: -; D gene: -; V gene: TRBV6-1; J gene: TRBJ1-4; CDR3 DNA: TGTGCCAGCAGTGAGCCGGGTGCAACTAATGAAAAACTGTTTTTT; CDR3 protein: CASSEPGATNEKLFF
clone size: -; D gene: TRBD1; V gene: TRBV10-3; J gene: TRBJ1-2; CDR3 DNA: TGTGCCATCAGAGAAACAGGGGGCGCGGGCTACACCTTC; CDR3 protein: CAIRETGGAGYTF
clone size: few; D gene: TRBD2; V gene: TRBV27; J gene: TRBJ2-5; CDR3 DNA: TGTGCCAGCAGGGGGGGGAGCGGAGAGACCCAGTACTTC; CDR3 protein: CASRGGSGETQYF
clone size: few; D gene: TRBD2; V gene: TRBV12-3/TRBV12-4; J gene: TRBJ2-1; CDR3 DNA: TGTGCCAGCAGTCCGGGACTAGCGGAGTTGGGCTCCTACAATGAGCAGTTCTTC; CDR3 protein: CASSPGLAELGSYNEQFF
clone size: -; D gene: -; V gene: TRBV6-5; J gene: TRBJ1-1; CDR3 DNA: TGTGCCAGCAGTTACTATACTGAAGCTTTCTTT; CDR3 protein: CASSYYTEAFF